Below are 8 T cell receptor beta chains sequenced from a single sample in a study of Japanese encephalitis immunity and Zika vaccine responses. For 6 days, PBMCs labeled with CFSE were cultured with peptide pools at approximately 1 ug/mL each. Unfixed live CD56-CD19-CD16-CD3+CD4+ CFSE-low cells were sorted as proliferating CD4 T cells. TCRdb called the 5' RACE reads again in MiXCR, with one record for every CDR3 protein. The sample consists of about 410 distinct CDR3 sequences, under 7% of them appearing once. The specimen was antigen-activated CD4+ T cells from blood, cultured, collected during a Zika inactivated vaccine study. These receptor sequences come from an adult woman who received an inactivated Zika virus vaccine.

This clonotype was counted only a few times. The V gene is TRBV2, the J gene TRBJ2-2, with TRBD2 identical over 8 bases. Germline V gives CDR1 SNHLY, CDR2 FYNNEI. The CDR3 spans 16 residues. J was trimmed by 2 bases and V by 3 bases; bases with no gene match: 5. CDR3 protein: CASSEASGGNTGELFF. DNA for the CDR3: TGTGCCAGCAGTGAGGCGAGCGGGGGAAACACCGGGGAGCTGTTTTTT.

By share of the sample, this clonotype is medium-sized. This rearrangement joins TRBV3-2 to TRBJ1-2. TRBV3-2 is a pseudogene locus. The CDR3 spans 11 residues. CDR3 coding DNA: TGTGCCAGCAGCCATTCGAGGGCCGGGACCTTC. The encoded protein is CASSHSRAGTF.

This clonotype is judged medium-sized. CDR3: CSARGLTGAFF. The DNA of the CDR3 is TGCAGTGCTAGAGGCTTGACGGGGGCTTTCTTT. V usage is TRBV20-1 and J usage is TRBJ1-1, with D unclear. The CDR3 length is 11 residues. Germline CDR1 is DFQATT and CDR2 is SNEGSKA (reference sequence). The germline V and J ends were trimmed by 1 base and 11 bases, with 11 bases remaining between them.

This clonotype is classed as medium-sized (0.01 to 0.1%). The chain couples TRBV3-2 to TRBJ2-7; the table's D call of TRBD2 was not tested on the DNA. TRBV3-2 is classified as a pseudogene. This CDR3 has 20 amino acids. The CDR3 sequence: CASSQEGGTGGLAGTYEQYF. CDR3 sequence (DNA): TGTGCCAGCAGCCAAGAAGGGGGGACAGGAGGACTAGCGGGGACCTACGAGCAGTACTTC.

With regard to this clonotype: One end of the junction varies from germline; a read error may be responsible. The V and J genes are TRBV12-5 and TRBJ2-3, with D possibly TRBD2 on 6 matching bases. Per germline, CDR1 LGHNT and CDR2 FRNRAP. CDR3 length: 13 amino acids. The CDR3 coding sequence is TGTGATAGAGATGTGGAGGGAACAGATACGAAGTATTTT. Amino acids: CDRDVEGTDTKYF.

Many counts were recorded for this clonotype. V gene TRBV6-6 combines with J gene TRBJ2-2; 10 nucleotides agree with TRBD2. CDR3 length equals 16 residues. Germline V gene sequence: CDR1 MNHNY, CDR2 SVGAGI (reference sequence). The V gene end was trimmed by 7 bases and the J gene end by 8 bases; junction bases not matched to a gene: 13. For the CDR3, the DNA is TGTGCCAGCACCATTGGGCTAGCGGGAGTTGCTGGGGAGCTGTTTTTT. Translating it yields CASTIGLAGVAGELFF.

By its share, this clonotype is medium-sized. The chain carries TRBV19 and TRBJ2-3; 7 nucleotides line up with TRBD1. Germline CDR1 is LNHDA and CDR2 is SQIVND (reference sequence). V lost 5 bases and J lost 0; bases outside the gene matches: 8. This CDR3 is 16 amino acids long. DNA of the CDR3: TGTGCCAGTAGTCTCTGGACAGGTGCTAGCACAGATACGCAGTATTTT. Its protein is CASSLWTGASTDTQYF.

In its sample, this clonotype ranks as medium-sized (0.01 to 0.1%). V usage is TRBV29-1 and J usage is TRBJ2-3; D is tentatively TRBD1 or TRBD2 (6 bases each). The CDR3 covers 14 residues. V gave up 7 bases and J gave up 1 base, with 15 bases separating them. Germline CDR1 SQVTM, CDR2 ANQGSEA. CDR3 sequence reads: CSERGARGTDTQYF. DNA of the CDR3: TGCAGCGAGAGGGGGGCTCGGGGCACAGATACGCAGTATTTT.